The clone carrying this T cell receptor beta chain was counted ten times or more. Antigen: not known. Amplification of TCR beta CDR3 regions used RNA transcripts. The library came from an HTBI-primed first-round RT-PCR and a second-round multiplex PCR. MiXCR, run by TCRdb on the multiplex PCR reads, gives a single entry per CDR3 protein. The sample carries roughly 400,000 distinct CDR3 sequences, approximately 17% recorded once. The sample belongs to a study of Graves' ophthalmopathy and Graves' hyperthyroidism. Study-wide results and limits: It was with 70.59% sensitivity and roughly 75% specificity that the model predicted ophthalmopathy progression.

The CDR3 is 14 residues long. Trimming left V 5 bases short and J 8 bases short, with 13 bases between. CDR1 and CDR2 from the germline V gene are MNHEY and SMNVEV (reference sequence). Researchers classed hyperthyroidism as stable given no ophthalmopathy within 18 months of follow-up. The study recruited hyperthyroidism patients aged 18 to 65 who were newly diagnosed, under 2 months' duration. The clonotype comes from an adult woman with stable Graves' hyperthyroidism. The chain carries TRBV27 and TRBJ1-6; D gene unclear. Sequenced input: peripheral blood. CDR3 in amino acids: CASSPRGWDSPLHF. CDR3 bases: TGTGCCAGCAGTCCACGTGGTTGGGATTCACCCCTCCACTTT.